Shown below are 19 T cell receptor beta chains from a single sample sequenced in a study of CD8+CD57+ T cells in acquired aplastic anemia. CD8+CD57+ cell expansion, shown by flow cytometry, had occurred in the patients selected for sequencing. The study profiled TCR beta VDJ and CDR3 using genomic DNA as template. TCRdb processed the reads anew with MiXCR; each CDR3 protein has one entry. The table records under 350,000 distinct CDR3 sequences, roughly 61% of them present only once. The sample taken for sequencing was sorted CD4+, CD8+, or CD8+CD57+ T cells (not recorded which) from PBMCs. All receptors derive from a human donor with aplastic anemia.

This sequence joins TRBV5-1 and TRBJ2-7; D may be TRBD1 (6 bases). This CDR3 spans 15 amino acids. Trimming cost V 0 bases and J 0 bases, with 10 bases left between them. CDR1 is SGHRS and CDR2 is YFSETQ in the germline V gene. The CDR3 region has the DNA TGCGCCAGCAGCTTGGAGCAGGGGAGCTCCTACGAGCAGTACTTC. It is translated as CASSLEQGSSYEQYF.

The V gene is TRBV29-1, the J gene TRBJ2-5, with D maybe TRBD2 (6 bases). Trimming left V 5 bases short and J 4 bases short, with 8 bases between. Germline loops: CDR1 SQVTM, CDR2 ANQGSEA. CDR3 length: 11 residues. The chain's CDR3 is CSVLRGETQYF. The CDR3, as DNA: TGCAGCGTTCTGCGGGGAGAGACCCAGTACTTC.

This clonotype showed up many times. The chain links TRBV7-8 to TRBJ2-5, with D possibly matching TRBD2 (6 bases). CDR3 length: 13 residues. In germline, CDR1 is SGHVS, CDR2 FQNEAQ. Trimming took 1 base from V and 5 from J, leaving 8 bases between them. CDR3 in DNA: TGTGCCAGCAGCTTAGATGCGGGGGAGACCCAGTACTTC. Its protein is CASSLDAGETQYF.

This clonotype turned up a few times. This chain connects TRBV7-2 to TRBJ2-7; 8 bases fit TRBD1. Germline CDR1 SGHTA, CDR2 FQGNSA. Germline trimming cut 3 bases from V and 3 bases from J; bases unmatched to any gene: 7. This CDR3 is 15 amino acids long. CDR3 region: CASSLNAGGVYEQYF. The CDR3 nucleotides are TGTGCCAGCAGCTTGAATGCAGGGGGCGTCTACGAGCAGTACTTC.

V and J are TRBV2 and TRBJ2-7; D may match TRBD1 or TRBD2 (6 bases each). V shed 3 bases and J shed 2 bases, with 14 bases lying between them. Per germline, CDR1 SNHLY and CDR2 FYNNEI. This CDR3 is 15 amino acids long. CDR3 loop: CASSEGGHPTYEQYF. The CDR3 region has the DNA TGTGCCAGCAGTGAGGGGGGACACCCAACCTACGAGCAGTACTTC.

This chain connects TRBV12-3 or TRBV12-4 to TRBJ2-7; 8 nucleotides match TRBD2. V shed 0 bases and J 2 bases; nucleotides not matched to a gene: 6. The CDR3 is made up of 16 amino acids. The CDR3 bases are TGTGCCAGCAGTTTAGCCACTAGCGGCCCCACCTACGAGCAGTACTTC. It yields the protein CASSLATSGPTYEQYF.

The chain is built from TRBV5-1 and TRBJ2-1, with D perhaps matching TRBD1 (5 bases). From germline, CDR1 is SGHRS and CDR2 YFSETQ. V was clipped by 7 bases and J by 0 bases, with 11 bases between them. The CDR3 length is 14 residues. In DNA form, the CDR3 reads TGCGCCAGCCAGGACATTCTCTCCTACAATGAGCAGTTCTTC. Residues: CASQDILSYNEQFF.

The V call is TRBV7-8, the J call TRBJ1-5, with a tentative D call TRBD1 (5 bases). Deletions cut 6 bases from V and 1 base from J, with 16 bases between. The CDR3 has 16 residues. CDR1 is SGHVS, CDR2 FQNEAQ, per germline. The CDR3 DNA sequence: TGTGCCAGCAGTTCCATGGAGCGGGACAGCAATCAGCCCCAGCATTTT. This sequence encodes CASSSMERDSNQPQHF.

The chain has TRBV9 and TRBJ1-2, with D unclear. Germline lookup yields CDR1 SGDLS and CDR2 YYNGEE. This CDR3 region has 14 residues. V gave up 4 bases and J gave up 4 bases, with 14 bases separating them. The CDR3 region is CASSPSEEAYGYTF. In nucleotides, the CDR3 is TGTGCCAGCAGCCCCTCGGAGGAGGCCTATGGCTACACCTTC.

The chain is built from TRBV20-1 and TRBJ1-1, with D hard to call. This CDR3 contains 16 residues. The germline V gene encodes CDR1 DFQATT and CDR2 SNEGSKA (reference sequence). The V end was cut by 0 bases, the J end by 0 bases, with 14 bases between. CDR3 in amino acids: CSARDFRFNMNTEAFF. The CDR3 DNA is TGCAGTGCTAGAGATTTTAGGTTTAACATGAACACTGAAGCTTTCTTT.

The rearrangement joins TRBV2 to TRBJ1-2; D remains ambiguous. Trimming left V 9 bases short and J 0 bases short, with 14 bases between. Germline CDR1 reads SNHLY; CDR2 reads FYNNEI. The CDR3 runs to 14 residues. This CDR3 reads CASREALANYGYTF. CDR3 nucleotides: TGTGCCAGTCGGGAGGCTTTAGCTAACTATGGCTACACCTTC.

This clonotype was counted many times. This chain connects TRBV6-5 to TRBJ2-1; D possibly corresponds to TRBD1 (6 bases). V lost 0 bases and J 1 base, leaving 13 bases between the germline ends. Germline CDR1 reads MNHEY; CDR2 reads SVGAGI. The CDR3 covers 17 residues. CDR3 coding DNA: TGTGCCAGCAGTTACTCAGTAACAGGGCGGTCCTACAATGAGCAGTTCTTC. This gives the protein CASSYSVTGRSYNEQFF.

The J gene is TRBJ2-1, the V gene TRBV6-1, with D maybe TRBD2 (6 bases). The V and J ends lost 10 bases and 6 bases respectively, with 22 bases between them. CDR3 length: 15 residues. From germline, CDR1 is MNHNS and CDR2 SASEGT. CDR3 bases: TGTGCCATCCCCCTCCGGGACTCCCAACTCAATGAGCAGTTCTTC. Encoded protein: CAIPLRDSQLNEQFF.

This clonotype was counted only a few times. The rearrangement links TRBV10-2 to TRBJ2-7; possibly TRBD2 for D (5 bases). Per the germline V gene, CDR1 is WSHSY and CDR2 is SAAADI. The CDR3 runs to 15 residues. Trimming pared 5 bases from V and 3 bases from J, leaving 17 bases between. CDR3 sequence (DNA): TGCGCCAGCAGTCAACTTACCTCGGCGGGCTACGAGCAGTACTTC. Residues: CASSQLTSAGYEQYF.

This chain's CDR3 is CASSPTGGNVRDEQYF. The CDR3 DNA is TGTGCCAGCAGCCCTACAGGGGGCAATGTTCGGGACGAGCAGTACTTC. This chain connects TRBV7-6 to TRBJ2-7; TRBD1 matches 9 bases. The germline CDR1 and CDR2 sequences are SGHVS and FNYEAQ. V lost 5 bases and J lost 5; bases outside the gene matches: 13. The length of the CDR3 is 16 residues.

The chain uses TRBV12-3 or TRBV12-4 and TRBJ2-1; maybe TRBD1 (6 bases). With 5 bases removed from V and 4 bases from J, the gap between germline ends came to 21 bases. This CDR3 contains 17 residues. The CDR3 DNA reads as TGTGCCAGCAGTCCACCGTACTTTGGGGGCGATTACAATGAGCAGTTCTTC. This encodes CASSPPYFGGDYNEQFF.

The CDR3 loop is CASSVIAPGSSLHF. The CDR3 nucleotides read TGTGCCAGCAGTGTGATAGCCCCGGGATCATCCCTCCACTTT. The V gene is TRBV2, the J gene TRBJ1-6; D call uncertain. The CDR3 covers 14 residues. The germline gives CDR1 SNHLY, CDR2 FYNNEI. Trimming cost V 4 bases and J 14 bases, with 18 bases left between them.

The chain's CDR3 is CASSEIDRGTQYF. CDR3 DNA: TGCGCCAGCAGTGAGATAGACAGGGGTACGCAGTATTTT. The rearrangement uses TRBV10-2 and TRBJ2-3, with 8 bases aligning to TRBD1. From germline, CDR1 is WSHSY and CDR2 SAAADI. CDR3 length equals 13 residues. Unmatched junction bases numbered 3, after V lost 2 bases and J lost 8 bases.

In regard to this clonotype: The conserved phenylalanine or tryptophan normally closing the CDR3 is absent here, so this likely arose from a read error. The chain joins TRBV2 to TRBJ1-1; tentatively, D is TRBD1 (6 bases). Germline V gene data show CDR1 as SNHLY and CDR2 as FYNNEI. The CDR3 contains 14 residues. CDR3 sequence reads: CVSSVLMGGGEAFS. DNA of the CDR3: TGTGTCAGCAGTGTGTTGATGGGGGGGGGCGAAGCTTTCTCT.